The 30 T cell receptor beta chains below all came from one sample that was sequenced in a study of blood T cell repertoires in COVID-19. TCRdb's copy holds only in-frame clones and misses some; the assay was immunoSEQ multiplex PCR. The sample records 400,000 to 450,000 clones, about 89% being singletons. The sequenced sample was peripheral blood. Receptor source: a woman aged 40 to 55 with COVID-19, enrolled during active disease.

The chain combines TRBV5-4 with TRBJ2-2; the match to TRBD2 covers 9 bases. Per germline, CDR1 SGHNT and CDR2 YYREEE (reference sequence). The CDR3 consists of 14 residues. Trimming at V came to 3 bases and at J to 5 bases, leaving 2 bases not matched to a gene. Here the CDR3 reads CASSSLAGTGELFF. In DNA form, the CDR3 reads TGTGCCAGCAGCTCCCTAGCGGGAACCGGGGAGCTGTTTTTT.

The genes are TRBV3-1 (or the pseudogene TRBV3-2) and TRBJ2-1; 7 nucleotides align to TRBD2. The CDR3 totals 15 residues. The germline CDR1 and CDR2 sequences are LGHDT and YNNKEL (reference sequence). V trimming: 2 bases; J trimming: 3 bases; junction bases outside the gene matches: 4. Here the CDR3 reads CASSQWRELYNEQFF. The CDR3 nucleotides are TGTGCCAGCAGCCAATGGCGGGAGCTCTACAATGAGCAGTTCTTC.

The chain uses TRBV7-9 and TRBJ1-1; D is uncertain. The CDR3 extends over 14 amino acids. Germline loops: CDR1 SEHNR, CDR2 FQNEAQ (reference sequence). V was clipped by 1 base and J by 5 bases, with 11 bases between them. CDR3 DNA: TGTGCCAGCAGCTTAGAGGCAGGCATAACTGAAGCTTTCTTT. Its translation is CASSLEAGITEAFF.

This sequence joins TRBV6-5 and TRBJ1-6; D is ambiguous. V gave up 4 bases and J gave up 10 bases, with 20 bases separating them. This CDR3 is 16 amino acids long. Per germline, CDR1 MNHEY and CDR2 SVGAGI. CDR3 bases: TGTGCCAGCAGTTCCACGAGGAGTATAGCAAGCTCACCCCTCCACTTT. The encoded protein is CASSSTRSIASSPLHF.

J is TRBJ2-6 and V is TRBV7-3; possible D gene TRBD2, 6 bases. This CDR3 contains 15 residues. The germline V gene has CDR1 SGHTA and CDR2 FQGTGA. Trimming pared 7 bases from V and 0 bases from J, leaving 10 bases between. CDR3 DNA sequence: TGTGCCAGCACCCTGGGGGGCTCTGGGGCCAACGTCCTGACTTTC. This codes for CASTLGGSGANVLTF.

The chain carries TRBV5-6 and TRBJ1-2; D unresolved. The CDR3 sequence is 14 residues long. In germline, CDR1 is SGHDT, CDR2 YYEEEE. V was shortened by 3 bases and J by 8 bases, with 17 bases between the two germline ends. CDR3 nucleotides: TGTGCCAGCAGCTACCGAGGCCGTTCTAGGGGCTACACCTTC. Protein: CASSYRGRSRGYTF.

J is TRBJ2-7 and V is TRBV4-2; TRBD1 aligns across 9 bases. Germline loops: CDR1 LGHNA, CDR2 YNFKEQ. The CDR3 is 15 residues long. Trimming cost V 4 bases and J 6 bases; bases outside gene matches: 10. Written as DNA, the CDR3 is TGTGCCAGCAGCCTCCCGGGACAGGGAAACTCCGAGCAGTACTTC. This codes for CASSLPGQGNSEQYF.

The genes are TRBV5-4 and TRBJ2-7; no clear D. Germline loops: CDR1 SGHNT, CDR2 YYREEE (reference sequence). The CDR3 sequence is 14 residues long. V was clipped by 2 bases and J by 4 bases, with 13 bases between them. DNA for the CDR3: TGTGCCAGCAGCTTACGCGGAGAGAGGTACGAGCAGTACTTC. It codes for CASSLRGERYEQYF.

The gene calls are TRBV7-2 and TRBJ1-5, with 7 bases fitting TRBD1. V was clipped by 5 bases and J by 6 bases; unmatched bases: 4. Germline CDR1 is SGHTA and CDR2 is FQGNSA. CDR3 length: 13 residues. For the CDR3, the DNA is TGTGCCAGCAGCCCGGGACAGCGTCAGCCCCAGCATTTT. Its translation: CASSPGQRQPQHF.

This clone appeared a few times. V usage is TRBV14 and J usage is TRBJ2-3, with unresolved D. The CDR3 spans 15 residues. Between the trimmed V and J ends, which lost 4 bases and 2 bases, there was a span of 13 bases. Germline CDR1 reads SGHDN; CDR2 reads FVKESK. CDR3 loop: CASSRDMLYTDTQYF. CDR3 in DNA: TGTGCCAGCAGCCGCGACATGCTGTACACAGATACGCAGTATTTT.

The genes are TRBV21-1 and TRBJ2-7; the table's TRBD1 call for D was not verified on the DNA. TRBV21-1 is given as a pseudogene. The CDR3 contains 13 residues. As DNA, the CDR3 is TGTGCCAGCGCTGGGCCTGACAGCTACGAGCAGTACTTC. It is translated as CASAGPDSYEQYF.

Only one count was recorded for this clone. CDR3 in DNA: TGCAGCGTTGAAGAACAGATACTCTACAATGAGCAGTTCTTC. Protein: CSVEEQILYNEQFF. The rearrangement joins TRBV29-1 to TRBJ2-1; D not certain. The CDR3 consists of 14 residues. The V and J ends lost 0 bases and 3 bases respectively, with 9 bases between them. The germline V gene encodes CDR1 SQVTM and CDR2 ANQGSEA.

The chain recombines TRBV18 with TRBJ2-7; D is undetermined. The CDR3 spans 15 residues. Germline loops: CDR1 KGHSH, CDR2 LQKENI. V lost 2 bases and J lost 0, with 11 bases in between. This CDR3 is CASSPSRVSSYEQYF. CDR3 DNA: TGTGCCAGCTCACCATCTCGGGTTAGCTCCTACGAGCAGTACTTC.

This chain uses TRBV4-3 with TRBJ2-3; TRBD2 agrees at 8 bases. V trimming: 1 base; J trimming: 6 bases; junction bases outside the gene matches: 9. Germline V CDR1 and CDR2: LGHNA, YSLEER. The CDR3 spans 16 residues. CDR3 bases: TGCGCCAGCAGCCAAGCGGCGGGAGGCCGGCGGGATACGCAGTATTTT. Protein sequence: CASSQAAGGRRDTQYF.

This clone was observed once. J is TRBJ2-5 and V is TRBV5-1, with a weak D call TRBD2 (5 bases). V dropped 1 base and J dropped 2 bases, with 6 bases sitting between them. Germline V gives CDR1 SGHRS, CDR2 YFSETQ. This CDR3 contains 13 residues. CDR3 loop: CASSLKRQETQYF. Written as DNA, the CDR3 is TGCGCCAGCAGCTTGAAGCGGCAAGAGACCCAGTACTTC.

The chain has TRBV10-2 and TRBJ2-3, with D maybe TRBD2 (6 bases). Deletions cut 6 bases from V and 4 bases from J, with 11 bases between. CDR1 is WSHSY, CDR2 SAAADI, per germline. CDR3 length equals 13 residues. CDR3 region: CASRVREADTQYF. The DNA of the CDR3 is TGCGCCAGCAGGGTGAGGGAGGCAGATACGCAGTATTTT.

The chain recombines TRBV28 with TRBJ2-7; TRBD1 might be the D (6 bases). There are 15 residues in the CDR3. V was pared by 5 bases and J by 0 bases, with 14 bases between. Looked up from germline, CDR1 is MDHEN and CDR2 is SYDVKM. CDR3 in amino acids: CASSTRTANSYEQYF. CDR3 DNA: TGTGCCAGCAGTACCCGGACAGCCAACTCCTACGAGCAGTACTTC.

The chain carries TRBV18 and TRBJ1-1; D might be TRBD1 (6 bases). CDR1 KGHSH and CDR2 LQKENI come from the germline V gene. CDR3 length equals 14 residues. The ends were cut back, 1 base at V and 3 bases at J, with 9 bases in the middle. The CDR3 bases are TGTGCCAGCTCACCACTAGGACAGCACACTGAAGCTTTCTTT. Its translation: CASSPLGQHTEAFF.

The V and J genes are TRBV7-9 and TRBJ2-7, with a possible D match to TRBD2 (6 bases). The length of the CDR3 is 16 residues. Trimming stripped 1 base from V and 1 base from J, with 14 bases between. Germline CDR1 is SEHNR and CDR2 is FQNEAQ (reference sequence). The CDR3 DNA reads TGTGCCAGCAGCTTAGGGGCGGGGCGAACTTCCTACGAGCAGTACTTC. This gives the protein CASSLGAGRTSYEQYF.

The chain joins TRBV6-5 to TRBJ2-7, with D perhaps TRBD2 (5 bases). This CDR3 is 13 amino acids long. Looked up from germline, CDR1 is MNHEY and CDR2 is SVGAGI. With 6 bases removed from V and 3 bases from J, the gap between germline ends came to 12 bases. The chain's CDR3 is CASRRGRDYEQYF. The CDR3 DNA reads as TGTGCCAGCAGAAGAGGGAGAGACTACGAGCAGTACTTC.

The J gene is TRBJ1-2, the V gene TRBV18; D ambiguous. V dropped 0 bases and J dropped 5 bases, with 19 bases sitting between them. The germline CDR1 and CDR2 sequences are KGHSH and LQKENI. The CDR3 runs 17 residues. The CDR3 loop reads CASSPPNTRTFRYGYTF. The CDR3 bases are TGTGCCAGCTCACCACCCAACACTCGGACTTTTAGGTATGGCTACACCTTC.

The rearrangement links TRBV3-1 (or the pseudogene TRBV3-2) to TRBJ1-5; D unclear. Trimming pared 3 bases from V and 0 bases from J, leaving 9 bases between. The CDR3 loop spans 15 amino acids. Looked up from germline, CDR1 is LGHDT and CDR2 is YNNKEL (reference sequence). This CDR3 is CASSQWAHSNQPQHF. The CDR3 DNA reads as TGTGCCAGCAGCCAGTGGGCGCATAGCAATCAGCCCCAGCATTTT.

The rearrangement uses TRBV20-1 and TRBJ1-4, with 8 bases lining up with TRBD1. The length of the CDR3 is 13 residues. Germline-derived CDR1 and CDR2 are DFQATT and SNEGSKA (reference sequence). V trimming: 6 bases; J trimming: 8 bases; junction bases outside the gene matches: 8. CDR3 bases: TGCAGTGCCAGTCAGGGGGCGGGGGAAAAACTGTTTTTT. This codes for CSASQGAGEKLFF.

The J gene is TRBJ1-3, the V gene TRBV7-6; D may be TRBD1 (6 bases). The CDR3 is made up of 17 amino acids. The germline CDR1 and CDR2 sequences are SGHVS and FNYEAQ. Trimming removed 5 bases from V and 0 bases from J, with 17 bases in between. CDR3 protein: CASSQRWGRHSGNTIYF. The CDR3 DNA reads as TGTGCCAGCAGCCAGCGGTGGGGGCGACACTCTGGAAACACCATATATTTT.

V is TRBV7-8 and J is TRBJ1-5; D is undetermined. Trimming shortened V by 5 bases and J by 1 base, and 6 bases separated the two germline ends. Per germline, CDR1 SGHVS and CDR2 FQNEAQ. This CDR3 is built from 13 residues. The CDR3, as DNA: TGTGCCAGCAGCGAAGAGAGCAATCAGCCCCAGCATTTT. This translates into CASSEESNQPQHF.

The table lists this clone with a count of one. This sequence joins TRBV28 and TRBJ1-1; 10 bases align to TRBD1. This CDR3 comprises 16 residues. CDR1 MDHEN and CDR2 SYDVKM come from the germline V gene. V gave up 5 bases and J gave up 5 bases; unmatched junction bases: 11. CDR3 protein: CASSILTGGARTEAFF. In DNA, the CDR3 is TGTGCCAGCAGTATCCTGACAGGGGGCGCGAGGACTGAAGCTTTCTTT.

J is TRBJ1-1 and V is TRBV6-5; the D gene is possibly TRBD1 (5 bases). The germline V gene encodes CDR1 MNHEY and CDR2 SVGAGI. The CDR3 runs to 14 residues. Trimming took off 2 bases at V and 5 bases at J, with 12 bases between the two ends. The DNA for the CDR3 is TGTGCCAGCAGTTACCGAGCTGGGGGGACTGAAGCTTTCTTT. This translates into CASSYRAGGTEAFF.

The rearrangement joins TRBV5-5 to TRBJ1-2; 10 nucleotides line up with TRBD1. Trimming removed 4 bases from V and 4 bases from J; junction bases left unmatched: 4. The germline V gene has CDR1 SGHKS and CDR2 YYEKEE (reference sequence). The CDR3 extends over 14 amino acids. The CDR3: CASSPWTGGYGYTF. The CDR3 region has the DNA TGTGCCAGCAGCCCGTGGACAGGGGGCTATGGCTACACCTTC.

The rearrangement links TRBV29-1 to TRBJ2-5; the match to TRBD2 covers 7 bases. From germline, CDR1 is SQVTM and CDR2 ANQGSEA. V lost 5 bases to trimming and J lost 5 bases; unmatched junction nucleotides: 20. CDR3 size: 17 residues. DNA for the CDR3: TGCAGCGTTTTTGACTATAGTGCAAGCGGGATGGAGGAGACCCAGTACTTC. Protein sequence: CSVFDYSASGMEETQYF.

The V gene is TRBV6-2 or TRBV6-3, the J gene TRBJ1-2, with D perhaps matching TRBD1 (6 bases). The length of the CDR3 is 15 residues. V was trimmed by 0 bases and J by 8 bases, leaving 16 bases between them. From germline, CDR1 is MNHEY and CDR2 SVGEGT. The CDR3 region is CASSYSGRTVRGYTF. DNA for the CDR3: TGTGCCAGCAGTTACTCGGGCCGGACAGTAAGAGGCTACACCTTC.